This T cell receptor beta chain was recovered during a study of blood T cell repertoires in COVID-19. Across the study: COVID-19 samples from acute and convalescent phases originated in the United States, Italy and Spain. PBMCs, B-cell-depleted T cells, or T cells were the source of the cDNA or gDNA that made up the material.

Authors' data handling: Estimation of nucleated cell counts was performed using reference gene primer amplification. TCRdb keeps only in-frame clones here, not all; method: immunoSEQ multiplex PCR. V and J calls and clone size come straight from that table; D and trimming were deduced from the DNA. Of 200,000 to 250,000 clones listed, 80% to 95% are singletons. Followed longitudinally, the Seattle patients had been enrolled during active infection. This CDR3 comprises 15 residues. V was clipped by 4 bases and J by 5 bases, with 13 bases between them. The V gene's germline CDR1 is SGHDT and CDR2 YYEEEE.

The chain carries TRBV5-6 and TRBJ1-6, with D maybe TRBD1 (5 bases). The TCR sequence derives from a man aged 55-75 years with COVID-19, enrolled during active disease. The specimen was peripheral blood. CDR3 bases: TGTGCCAGCAGCCACCGGGACTCAAATAATTCACCCCTCCACTTT. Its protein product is CASSHRDSNNSPLHF.